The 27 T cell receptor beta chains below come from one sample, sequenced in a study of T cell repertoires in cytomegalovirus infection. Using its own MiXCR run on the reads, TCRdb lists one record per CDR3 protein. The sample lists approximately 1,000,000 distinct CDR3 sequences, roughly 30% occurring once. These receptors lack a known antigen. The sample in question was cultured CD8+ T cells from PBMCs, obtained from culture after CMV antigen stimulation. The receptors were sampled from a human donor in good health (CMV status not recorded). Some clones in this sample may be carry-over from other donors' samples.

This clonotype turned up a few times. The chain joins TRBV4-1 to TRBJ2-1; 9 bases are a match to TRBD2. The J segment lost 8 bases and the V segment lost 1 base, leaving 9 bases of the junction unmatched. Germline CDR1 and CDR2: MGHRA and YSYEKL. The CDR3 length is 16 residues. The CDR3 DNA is TGCGCCAGCAGCCAAGGTTGGGCGGGGGGGATCGATGAGCAGTTCTTC. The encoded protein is CASSQGWAGGIDEQFF.

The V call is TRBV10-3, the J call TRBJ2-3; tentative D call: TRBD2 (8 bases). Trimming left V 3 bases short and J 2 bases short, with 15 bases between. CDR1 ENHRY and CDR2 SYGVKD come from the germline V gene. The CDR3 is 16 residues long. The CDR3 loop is CAISEGGGGSTDTQYF. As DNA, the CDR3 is TGTGCCATCAGTGAAGGGGGCGGGGGGTCCACAGATACGCAGTATTTT.

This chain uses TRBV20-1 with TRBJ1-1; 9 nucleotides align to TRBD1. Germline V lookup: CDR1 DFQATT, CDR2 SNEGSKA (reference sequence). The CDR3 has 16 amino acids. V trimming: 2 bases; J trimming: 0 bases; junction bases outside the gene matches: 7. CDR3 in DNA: TGCAGTGCTAGATCCTCAGACAGGGGGGTGAACACTGAAGCTTTCTTT. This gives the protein CSARSSDRGVNTEAFF.

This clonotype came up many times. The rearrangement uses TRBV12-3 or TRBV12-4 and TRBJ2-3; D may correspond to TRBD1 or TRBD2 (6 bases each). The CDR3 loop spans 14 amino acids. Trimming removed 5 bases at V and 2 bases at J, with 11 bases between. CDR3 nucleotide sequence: TGTGCCAGCAGTAACTGGGGGGCCACAGATACGCAGTATTTT. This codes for CASSNWGATDTQYF.

CDR3 amino acids: CASSEVSIAKNIQYF. As DNA, the CDR3 is TGTGCCAGCAGTGAAGTCAGCATAGCCAAAAACATTCAGTACTTC. The genes are TRBV6-1 and TRBJ2-4, with D hard to call. Germline CDR1 MNHNS, CDR2 SASEGT. The V end was cut by 1 base, the J end by 0 bases, with 7 bases between. The CDR3 spans 15 residues.

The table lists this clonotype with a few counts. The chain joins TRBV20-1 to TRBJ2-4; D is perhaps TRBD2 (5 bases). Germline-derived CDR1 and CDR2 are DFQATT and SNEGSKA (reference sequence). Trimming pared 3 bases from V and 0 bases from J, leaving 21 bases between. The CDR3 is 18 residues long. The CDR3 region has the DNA TGCAGTGCTAGTGGCGGGCTATTCGCGGAACTAGCCAAAAACATTCAGTACTTC. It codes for CSASGGLFAELAKNIQYF.

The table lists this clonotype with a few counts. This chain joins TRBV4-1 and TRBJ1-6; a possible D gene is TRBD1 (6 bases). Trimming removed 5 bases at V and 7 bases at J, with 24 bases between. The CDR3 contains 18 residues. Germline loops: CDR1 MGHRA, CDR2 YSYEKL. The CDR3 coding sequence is TGCGCCAGCAGCTCTGTTCGGTCGCAGGGGCTAAACAATTCACCCCTCCACTTT. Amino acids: CASSSVRSQGLNNSPLHF.

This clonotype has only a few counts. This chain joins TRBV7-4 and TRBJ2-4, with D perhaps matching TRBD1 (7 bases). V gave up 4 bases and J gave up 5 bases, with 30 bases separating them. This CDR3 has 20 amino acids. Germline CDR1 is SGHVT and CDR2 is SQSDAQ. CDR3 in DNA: TGTGCCAGCAGCTCCATGGCTGGGCAGGGGGGCATCCCTTACCAAAACATTCAGTACTTC. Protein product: CASSSMAGQGGIPYQNIQYF.

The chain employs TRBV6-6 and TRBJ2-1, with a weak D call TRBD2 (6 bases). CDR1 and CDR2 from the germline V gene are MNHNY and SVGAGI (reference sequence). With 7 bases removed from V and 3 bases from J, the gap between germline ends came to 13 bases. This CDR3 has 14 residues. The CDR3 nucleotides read TGTGCCAGCACCTCCTGGAGGGACTACAATGAGCAGTTCTTC. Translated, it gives CASTSWRDYNEQFF.

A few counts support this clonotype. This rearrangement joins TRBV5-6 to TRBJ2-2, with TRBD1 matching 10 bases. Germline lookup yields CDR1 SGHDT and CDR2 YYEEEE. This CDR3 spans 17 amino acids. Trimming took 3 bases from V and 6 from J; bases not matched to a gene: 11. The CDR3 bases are TGTGCCAGCAGCTCCGTTCGGACAGGGGGAAGTGCCGGGGAGCTGTTTTTT. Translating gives CASSSVRTGGSAGELFF.

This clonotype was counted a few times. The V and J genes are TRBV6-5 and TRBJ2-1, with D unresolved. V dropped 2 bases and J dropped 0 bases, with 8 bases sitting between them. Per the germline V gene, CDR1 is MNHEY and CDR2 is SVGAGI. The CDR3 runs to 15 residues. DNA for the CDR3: TGTGCCAGCAGTTACAGGTCACTCTCCTACAATGAGCAGTTCTTC. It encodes CASSYRSLSYNEQFF.

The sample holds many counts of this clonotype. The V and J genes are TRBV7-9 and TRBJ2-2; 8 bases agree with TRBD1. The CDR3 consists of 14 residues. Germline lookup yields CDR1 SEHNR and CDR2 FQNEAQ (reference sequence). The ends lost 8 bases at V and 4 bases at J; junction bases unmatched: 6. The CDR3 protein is CASRQTGVTGELFF. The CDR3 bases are TGTGCCAGCCGACAGACAGGGGTCACCGGGGAGCTGTTTTTT.

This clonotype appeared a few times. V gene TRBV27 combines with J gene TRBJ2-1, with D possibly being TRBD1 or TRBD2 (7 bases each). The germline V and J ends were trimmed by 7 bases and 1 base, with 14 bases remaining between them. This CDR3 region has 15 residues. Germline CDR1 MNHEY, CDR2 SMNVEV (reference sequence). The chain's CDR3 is CASTQGGVSYNEQFF. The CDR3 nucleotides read TGTGCCAGCACTCAGGGGGGGGTTTCCTACAATGAGCAGTTCTTC.

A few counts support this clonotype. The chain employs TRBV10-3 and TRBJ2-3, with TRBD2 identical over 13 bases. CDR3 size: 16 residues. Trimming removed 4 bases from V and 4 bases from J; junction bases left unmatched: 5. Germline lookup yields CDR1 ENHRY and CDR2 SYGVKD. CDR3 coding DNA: TGTGCCATCAGTGCCACTAGCGGGGGGGAACCAGATACGCAGTATTTT. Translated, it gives CAISATSGGEPDTQYF.

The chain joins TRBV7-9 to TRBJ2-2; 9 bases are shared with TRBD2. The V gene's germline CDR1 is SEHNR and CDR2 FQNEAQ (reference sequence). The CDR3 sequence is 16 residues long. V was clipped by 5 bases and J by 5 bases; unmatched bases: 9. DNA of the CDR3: TGTGCCAGCAGCGCTCGGACTAGCGTAGATACCGGGGAGCTGTTTTTT. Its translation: CASSARTSVDTGELFF. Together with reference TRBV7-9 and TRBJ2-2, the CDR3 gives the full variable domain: DTGVSQNPRHKITKRGQNVTFRCDPISEHNRLYWYRQTLGQGPEFLTYFQNEAQLEKSRLLSDRFSAERPKGSFSTLEIQRTEQGDSAMYLCASSARTSVDTGELFFGEGSRLTVL.

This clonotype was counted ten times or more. Here the CDR3 reads CASRAAHSGNTIYF. DNA for the CDR3: TGTGCCAGCAGAGCGGCGCACTCTGGAAACACCATATATTTT. The chain has TRBV7-9 and TRBJ1-3; D is unclear. CDR3 length: 14 amino acids. The germline CDR1 and CDR2 sequences are SEHNR and FQNEAQ (reference sequence). The germline V and J ends were trimmed by 6 bases and 0 bases, with 9 bases remaining between them.

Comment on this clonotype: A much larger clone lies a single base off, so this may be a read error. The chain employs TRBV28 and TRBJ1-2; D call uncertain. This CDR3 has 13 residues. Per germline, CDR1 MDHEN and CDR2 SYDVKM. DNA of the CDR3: TGTACCAGCAGTTTAAAGGGCCACTATGGCTACACCTTC. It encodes CTSSLKGHYGYTF.

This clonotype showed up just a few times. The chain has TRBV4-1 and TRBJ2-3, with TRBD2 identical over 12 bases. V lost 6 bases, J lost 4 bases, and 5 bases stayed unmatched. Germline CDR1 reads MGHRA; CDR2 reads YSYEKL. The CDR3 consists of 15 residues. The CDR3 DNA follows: TGCGCCAGCAGACAACTAGCGGGGGGCGCAGATACGCAGTATTTT. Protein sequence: CASRQLAGGADTQYF.

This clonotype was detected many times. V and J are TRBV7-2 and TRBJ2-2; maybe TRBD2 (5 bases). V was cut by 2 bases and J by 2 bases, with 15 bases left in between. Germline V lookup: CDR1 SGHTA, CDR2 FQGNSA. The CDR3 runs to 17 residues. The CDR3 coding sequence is TGTGCCAGCAGCTTAAAGGATTGGCGGACTAACACCGGGGAGCTGTTTTTT. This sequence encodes CASSLKDWRTNTGELFF.

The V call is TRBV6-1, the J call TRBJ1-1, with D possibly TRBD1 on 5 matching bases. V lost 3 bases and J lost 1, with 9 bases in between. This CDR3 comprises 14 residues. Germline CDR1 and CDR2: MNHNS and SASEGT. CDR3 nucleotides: TGTGCCAGCAGTGAGTCGGGGCAGAACACTGAAGCTTTCTTT. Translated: CASSESGQNTEAFF.

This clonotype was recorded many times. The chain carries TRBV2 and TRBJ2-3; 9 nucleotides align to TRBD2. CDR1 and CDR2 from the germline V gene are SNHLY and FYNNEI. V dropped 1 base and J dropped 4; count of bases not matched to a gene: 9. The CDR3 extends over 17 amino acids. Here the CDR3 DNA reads TGTGCCAGCAGTGAAGAGGGGAGACTAGCGGTTGCAGATACGCAGTATTTT. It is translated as CASSEEGRLAVADTQYF.

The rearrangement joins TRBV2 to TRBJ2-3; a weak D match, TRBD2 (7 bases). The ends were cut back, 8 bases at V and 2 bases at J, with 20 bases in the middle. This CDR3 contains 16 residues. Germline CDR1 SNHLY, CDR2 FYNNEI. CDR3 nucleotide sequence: TGTGCCAGCGGACGAATTCGGGGGGCTTACACAGATACGCAGTATTTT. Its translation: CASGRIRGAYTDTQYF.

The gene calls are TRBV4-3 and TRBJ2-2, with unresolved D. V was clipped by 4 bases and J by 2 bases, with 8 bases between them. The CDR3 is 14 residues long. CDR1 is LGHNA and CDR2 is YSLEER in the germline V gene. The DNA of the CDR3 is TGCGCCAGCAGCCCCCTTTCCAACACCGGGGAGCTGTTTTTT. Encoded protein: CASSPLSNTGELFF.

The CDR3 DNA reads TGTGCCAGCAGTTACTACCCCCTGGACAGGGACTACGAGCAGTACGTC. It yields the protein CASSYYPLDRDYEQYV. The V gene is TRBV6-6, the J gene TRBJ2-7, with TRBD1 matching over 8 bases. Trimming removed 1 base from V and 3 bases from J; junction bases left unmatched: 8. Germline CDR1 MNHNY, CDR2 SVGAGI (reference sequence). The CDR3 has 16 amino acids.

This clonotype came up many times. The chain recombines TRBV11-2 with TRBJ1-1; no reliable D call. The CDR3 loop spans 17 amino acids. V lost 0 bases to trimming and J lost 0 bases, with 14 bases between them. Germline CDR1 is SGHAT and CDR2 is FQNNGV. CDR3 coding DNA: TGTGCCAGCAGCTTAGAGCCCTTAGTCGATATGAACACTGAAGCTTTCTTT. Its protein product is CASSLEPLVDMNTEAFF.

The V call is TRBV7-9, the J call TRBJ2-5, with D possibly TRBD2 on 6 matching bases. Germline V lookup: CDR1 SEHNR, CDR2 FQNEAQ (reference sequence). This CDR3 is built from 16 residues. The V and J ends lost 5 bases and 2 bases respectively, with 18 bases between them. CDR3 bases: TGTGCCAGCAGCCTGAGGGCTAGCGAGCTTCAAGAGACCCAGTACTTC. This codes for CASSLRASELQETQYF.

The CDR3 region is CASSYKEGGLYTDTQYF. The CDR3 DNA reads TGTGCCAGCAGTTATAAGGAAGGGGGGCTATACACAGATACGCAGTATTTT. V is TRBV6-6 and J is TRBJ2-3, with D possibly being TRBD1 or TRBD2 (6 bases each). Germline V gene lookup returns CDR1 MNHNY and CDR2 SVGAGI (reference sequence). V gave up 3 bases and J gave up 2 bases, with 18 bases separating them. This CDR3 spans 17 amino acids.